What follows describes a single T cell receptor beta chain. These data belong to a study of blood T cell repertoires in COVID-19. As for the study in general: The United States, Italy and Spain provided the acute and convalescent COVID-19 samples. T cells, B-cell-depleted T cells, or PBMCs provided the cDNA or gDNA that served as material.

Per the germline V gene, CDR1 is LGHDT and CDR2 is YNNKEL (reference sequence). This CDR3 region has 13 residues. Trimming shortened V by 2 bases and J by 8 bases, and 12 bases separated the two germline ends. Authors' data handling: Researchers report that nucleated cell counts were estimated from reference gene primer amplification. Some clones are missing from TCRdb's copy, which holds only in-frame ones; the method was immunoSEQ multiplex PCR. The DNA was the basis for D and trimming; V, J and clone size are from that table. The data contain over 85,000 clones, 70% to 90% of them singletons. The chain links TRBV3-1 (or the pseudogene TRBV3-2) to TRBJ1-2; D may be TRBD1 (6 bases). The sample was peripheral blood. The TCR comes from a man over 45 with active COVID-19. The CDR3 bases are TGTGCCAGCAGCCAAAGGCAGGGGAACGGCTACACCTTC. Translating it yields CASSQRQGNGYTF.